Below, 8 T cell receptor beta chains from the same sample are listed, as sequenced in a study of technical replicates of blood from a handful of donors. Measured with immunoSEQ multiplex PCR; TCRdb has only the in-frame clones, and not every one. The sample lists about 83,000 clones; 90% to 95% were seen once. What was sequenced was T cells isolated from PBMCs. These receptors all stem from a human donor in good health.

The chain combines TRBV7-2 with TRBJ1-1; tentative D call: TRBD1 (6 bases). CDR3 length: 14 amino acids. V lost 4 bases, J lost 0 bases, and 9 bases lay in between. Germline assignment: CDR1 SGHTA and CDR2 FQGNSA. CDR3 DNA: TGTGCCAGCAGCTCCGGACAGATGAACACTGAAGCTTTCTTT. Its protein product is CASSSGQMNTEAFF.

As DNA, the CDR3 is TGTGCCAGTAGATTGAACTTAGGGGGCGGGACCTACGAGCAGTACTTC. It is translated as CASRLNLGGGTYEQYF. The V call is TRBV19, the J call TRBJ2-7, with D perhaps matching TRBD1 (7 bases). V gave up 6 bases and J gave up 2 bases, with 20 bases separating them. The CDR3 is 16 amino acids. Germline values: CDR1 LNHDA, CDR2 SQIVND (reference sequence).

This clone has just one count. V gene TRBV14 combines with J gene TRBJ1-1; 9 bases match TRBD1. The CDR3 consists of 13 residues. V lost 6 bases and J lost 2; bases outside the gene matches: 1. Germline assignment: CDR1 SGHDN and CDR2 FVKESK. The CDR3 DNA sequence: TGTGCCAGCAGGGGACAGGGCAACACTGAAGCTTTCTTT. Its protein product is CASRGQGNTEAFF.

The chain couples TRBV18 to TRBJ1-1; D uncertain. Looked up from germline, CDR1 is KGHSH and CDR2 is LQKENI. The V end was cut by 4 bases, the J end by 3 bases, with 9 bases between. The CDR3 contains 13 residues. This CDR3 reads CASSLRVDTEAFF. In DNA, the CDR3 is TGTGCCAGCTCACTGAGGGTGGACACTGAAGCTTTCTTT.

The CDR3 coding sequence is TGTGCCAGCAGCGAAACCCGGGGGGGGAACACTGAAGCTTTCTTT. Translation gives CASSETRGGNTEAFF. The chain has TRBV6-1 and TRBJ1-1; TRBD1 is a possible D gene (5 bases). Germline values: CDR1 MNHNS, CDR2 SASEGT. Between the trimmed V and J ends, which lost 6 bases and 1 base, there was a span of 15 bases. This CDR3 has 15 amino acids.

The gene calls are TRBV11-3 and TRBJ2-2, with D possibly being TRBD2 (5 bases). The CDR3 sequence is 13 residues long. V was trimmed by 3 bases and J by 7 bases, leaving 9 bases between them. Germline CDR1 reads SGHNT; CDR2 reads YENEEA. The CDR3 DNA sequence: TGTGCCAGCAGCTTGATACTAGGCGGGGAGCTGTTTTTT. This translates into CASSLILGGELFF.

V and J are TRBV4-2 and TRBJ2-7, with D unclear. The CDR3 covers 14 residues. V was clipped by 4 bases and J by 0 bases, with 10 bases between them. Looked up from germline, CDR1 is LGHNA and CDR2 is YNFKEQ. Here the CDR3 reads CASSPSGGSYEQYF. The CDR3 DNA is TGTGCCAGCAGCCCCTCGGGTGGCTCCTACGAGCAGTACTTC.

V usage is TRBV6-1 and J usage is TRBJ2-7; 7 bases match TRBD1. Germline lookup yields CDR1 MNHNS and CDR2 SASEGT. The CDR3 length is 15 residues. Germline trimming cut 7 bases from V and 0 bases from J; bases unmatched to any gene: 9. CDR3 nucleotides: TGTGCCAGCACTGGAACTCGACAGGGCTCCTACGAGCAGTACTTC. Its protein product is CASTGTRQGSYEQYF.